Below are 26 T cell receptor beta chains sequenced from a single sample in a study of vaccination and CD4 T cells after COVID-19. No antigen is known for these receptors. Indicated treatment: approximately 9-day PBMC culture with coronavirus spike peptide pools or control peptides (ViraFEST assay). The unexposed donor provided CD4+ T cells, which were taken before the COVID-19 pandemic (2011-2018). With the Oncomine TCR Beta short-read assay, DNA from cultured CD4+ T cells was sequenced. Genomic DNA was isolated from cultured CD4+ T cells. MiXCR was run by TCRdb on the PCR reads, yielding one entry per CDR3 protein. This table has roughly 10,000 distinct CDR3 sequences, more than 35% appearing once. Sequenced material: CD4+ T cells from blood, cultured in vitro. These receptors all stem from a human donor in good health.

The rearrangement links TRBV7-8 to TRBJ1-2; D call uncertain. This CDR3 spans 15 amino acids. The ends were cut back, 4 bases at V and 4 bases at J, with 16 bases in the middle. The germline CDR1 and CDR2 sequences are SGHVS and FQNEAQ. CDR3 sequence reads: CASSYGRHLIYGYTF. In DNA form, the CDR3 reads TGTGCCAGCAGCTATGGACGGCACCTTATCTATGGCTACACCTTC.

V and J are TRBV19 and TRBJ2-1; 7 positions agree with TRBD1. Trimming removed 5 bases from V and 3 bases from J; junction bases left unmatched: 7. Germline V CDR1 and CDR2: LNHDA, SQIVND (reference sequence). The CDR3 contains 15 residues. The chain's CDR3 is CASSATGALYNEQFF. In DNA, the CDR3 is TGTGCCAGTAGTGCCACAGGGGCCCTCTACAATGAGCAGTTCTTC.

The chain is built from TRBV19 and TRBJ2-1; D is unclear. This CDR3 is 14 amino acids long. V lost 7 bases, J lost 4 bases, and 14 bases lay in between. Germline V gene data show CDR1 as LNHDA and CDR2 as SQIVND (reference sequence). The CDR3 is CASTRLVGYNEQFF. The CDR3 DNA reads TGTGCCAGTACCCGGCTAGTGGGATACAATGAGCAGTTCTTC.

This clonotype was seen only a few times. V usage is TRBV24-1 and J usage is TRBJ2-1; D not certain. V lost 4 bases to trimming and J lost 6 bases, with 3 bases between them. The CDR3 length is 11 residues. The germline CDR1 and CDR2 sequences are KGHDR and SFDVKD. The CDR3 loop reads CATSEINEQFF. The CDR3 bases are TGTGCCACCAGTGAAATCAATGAGCAGTTCTTC.

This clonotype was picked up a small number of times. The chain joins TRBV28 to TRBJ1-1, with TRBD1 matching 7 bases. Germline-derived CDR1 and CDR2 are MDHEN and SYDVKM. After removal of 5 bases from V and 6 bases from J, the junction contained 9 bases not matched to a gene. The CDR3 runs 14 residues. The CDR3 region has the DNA TGTGCCAGCAGTCGACAGGGAATCTCTCCTGAAGCTTTCTTT. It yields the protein CASSRQGISPEAFF. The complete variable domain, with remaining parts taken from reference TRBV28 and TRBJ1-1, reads DVKVTQSSRYLVKRTGEKVFLECVQDMDHENMFWYRQDPGLGLRLIYFSYDVKMKEKGDIPEGYSVSREKKERFSLILESASTNQTSMYLCASSRQGISPEAFFGQGTRLTVV.

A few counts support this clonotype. Written as DNA, the CDR3 is TGCAGTGCTAGAGATCCCGGTGGGACTAGCGGCTACAATGAGCAGTTCTTC. Translated: CSARDPGGTSGYNEQFF. The chain carries TRBV20-1 and TRBJ2-1; 11 bases are shared with TRBD2. CDR1 and CDR2 (germline): DFQATT, SNEGSKA (reference sequence). The J segment lost 3 bases and the V segment lost 0 bases, leaving 7 bases of the junction unmatched. The CDR3 is made up of 17 amino acids.

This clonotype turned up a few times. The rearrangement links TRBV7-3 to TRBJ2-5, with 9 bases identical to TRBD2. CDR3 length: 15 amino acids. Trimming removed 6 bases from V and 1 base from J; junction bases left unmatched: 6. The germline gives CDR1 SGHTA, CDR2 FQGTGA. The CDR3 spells CASSSSGTPQETQYF. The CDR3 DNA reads TGTGCCAGCAGTTCTAGCGGGACACCCCAAGAGACCCAGTACTTC.

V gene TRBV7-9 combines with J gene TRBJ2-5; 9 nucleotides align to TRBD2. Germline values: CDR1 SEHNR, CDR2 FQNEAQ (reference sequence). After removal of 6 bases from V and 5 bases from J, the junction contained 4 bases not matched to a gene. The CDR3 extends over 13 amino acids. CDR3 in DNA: TGTGCCAGCAGTTCTAGCGGGATGGAGACCCAGTACTTC. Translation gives CASSSSGMETQYF.

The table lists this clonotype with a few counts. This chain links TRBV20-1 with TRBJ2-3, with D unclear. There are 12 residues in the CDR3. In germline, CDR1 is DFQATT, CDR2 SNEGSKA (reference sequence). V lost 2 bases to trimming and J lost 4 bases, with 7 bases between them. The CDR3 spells CSARPRADTQYF. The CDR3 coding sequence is TGCAGTGCTAGACCCCGCGCAGATACGCAGTATTTT.

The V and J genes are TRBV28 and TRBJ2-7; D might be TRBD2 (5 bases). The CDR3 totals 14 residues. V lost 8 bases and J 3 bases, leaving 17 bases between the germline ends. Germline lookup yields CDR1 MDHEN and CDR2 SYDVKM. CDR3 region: CASYPFSASYEQYF. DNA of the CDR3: TGTGCCAGCTATCCGTTTAGCGCTAGCTACGAGCAGTACTTC.

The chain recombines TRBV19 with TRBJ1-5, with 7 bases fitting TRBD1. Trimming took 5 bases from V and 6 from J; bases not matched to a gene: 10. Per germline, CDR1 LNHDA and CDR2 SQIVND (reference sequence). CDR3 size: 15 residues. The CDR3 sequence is CASSPRQGQFQPQHF. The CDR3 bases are TGTGCCAGTAGTCCTAGACAGGGACAGTTTCAGCCCCAGCATTTT.

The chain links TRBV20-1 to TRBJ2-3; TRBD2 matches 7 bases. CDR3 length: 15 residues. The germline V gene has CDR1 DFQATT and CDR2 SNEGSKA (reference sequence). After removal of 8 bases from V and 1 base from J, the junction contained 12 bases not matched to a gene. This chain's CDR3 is CSTRGASGGTDTQYF. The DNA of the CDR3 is TGCAGTACACGCGGGGCTAGCGGAGGCACAGATACGCAGTATTTT.

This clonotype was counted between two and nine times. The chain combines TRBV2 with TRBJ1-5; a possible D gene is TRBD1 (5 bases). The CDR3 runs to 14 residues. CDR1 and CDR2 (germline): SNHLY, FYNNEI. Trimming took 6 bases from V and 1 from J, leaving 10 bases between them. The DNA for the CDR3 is TGTGCCAGCAGCCGACAGCTAAGCAATCAGCCCCAGCATTTT. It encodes CASSRQLSNQPQHF.

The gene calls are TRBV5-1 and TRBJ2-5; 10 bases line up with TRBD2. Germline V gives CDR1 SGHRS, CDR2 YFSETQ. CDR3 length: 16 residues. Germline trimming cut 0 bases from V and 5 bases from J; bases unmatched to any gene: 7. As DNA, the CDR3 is TGCGCCAGCAGCTTGGGGGCTAGCGGGAGTTGGGAGACCCAGTACTTC. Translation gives CASSLGASGSWETQYF.

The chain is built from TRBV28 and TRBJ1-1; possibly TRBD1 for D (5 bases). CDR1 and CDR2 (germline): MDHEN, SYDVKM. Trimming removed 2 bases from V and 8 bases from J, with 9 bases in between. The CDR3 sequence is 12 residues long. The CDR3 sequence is CASSLRQGEAFF. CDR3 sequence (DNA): TGTGCCAGCAGTTTAAGGCAGGGCGAAGCTTTCTTT.

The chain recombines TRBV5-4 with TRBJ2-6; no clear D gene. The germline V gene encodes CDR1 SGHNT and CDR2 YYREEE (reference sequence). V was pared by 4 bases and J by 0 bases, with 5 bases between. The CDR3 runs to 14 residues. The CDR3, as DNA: TGTGCCAGCAGCCCTAGCTCTGGGGCCAACGTCCTGACTTTC. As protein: CASSPSSGANVLTF.

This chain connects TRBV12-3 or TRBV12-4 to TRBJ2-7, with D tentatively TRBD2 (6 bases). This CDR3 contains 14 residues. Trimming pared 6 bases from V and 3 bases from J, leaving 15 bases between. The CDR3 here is CASSTDYRSYEQYF. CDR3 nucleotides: TGTGCCAGCAGCACGGACTATCGGAGCTACGAGCAGTACTTC.

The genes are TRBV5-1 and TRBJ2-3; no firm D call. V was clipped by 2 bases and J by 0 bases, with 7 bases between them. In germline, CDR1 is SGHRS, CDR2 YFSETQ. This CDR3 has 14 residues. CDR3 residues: CASSFTASTDTQYF. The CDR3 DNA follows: TGCGCCAGCAGCTTCACGGCTAGCACAGATACGCAGTATTTT. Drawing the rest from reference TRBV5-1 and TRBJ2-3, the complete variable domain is KAGVTQTPRYLIKTRGQQVTLSCSPISGHRSVSWYQQTPGQGLQFLFEYFSETQRNKGNFPGRFSGRQFSNSRSEMNVSTLELGDSALYLCASSFTASTDTQYFGPGTRLTVL.

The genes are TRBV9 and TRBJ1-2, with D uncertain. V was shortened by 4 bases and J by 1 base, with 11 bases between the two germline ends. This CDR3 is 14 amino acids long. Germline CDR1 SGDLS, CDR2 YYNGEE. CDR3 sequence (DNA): TGTGCCAGCAGCCCCTCCGCGGGTAACTATGGCTACACCTTC. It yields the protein CASSPSAGNYGYTF.

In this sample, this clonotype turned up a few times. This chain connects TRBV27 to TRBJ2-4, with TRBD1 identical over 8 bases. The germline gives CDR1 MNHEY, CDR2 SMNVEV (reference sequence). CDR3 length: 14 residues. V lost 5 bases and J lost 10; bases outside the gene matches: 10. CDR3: CASSKGQGPHIQYF. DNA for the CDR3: TGTGCCAGCAGTAAAGGACAGGGTCCCCATATTCAGTACTTC.

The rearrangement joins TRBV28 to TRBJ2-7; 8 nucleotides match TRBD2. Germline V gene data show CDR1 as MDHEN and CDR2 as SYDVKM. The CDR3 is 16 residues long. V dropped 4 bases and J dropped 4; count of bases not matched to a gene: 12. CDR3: CASSSNSRTSSYEQYF. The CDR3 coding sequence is TGTGCCAGCAGTTCTAACTCTAGGACTAGCAGTTACGAGCAGTACTTC. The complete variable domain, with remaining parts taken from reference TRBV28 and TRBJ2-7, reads DVKVTQSSRYLVKRTGEKVFLECVQDMDHENMFWYRQDPGLGLRLIYFSYDVKMKEKGDIPEGYSVSREKKERFSLILESASTNQTSMYLCASSSNSRTSSYEQYFGPGTRLTVT.

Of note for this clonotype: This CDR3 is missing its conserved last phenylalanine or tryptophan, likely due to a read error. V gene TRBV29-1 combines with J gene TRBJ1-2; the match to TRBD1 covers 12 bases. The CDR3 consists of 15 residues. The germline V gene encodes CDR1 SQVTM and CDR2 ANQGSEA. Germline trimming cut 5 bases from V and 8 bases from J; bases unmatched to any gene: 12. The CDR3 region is CSVRYPGQGALGYTS. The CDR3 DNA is TGCAGCGTTCGATACCCGGGACAGGGGGCACTAGGCTACACCTCC.

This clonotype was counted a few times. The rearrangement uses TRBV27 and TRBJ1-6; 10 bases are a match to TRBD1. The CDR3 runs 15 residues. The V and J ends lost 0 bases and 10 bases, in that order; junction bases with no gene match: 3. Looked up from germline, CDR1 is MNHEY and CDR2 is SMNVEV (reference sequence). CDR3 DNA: TGTGCCAGCAGTTTATCGACAGGGGGCGGCTCACCCCTCCACTTT. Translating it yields CASSLSTGGGSPLHF.

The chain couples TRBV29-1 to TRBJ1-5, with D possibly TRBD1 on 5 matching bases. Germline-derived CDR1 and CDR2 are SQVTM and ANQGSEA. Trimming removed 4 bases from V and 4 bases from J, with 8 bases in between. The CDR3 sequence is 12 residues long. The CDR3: CSVVAGNQPQHF. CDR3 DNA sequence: TGCAGCGTTGTTGCAGGGAATCAGCCCCAGCATTTT.

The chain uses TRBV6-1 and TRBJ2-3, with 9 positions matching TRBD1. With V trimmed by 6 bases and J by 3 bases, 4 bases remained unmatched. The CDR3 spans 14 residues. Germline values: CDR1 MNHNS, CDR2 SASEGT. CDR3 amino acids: CASRRTGETDTQYF. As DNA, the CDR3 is TGTGCCAGCAGACGGACAGGGGAGACAGATACGCAGTATTTT.

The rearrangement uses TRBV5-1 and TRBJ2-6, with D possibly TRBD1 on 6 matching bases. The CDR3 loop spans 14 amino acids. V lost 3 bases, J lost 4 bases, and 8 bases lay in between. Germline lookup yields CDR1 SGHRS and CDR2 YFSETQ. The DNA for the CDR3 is TGCGCCAGCAGCTCTACAGGGGGGGCCAACGTCCTGACTTTC. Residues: CASSSTGGANVLTF.